This T cell receptor beta chain was recovered during a study of beta chain features in type 1 diabetes. To note about this clone: Its target is not known.

Markers CD45RO/CCR7/CD25/CD127/CD95/CD27 served to sort CD4+ naive, central memory, regulatory and stem cell-like memory cells. Overall study results and limits: All four CD4+ subsets of Type 1 diabetes patients contained TCRB CDR3s that were moderately but significantly shorter. Insertions at VDJ junctions were less frequent in type 1 diabetes patients. These patients also deleted more nucleotides at the same junctions.

Expressed TCRB transcripts were sequenced because the isolated RNA had all been reverse transcribed beforehand. About 3.6 million reads on average were seen across naive, central memory and regulatory T cell samples. Clones were read by immunoSEQ multiplex PCR, and TCRdb kept only the in-frame ones, dropping some. The data show roughly 500,000 clones, with about 32% seen just once and 0.05% to 0.065% held by the top ten. Germline assignment: CDR1 PRHDT and CDR2 FYEKMQ (reference sequence). The V end was cut by 4 bases, the J end by 4 bases, with 19 bases between. CDR3 length equals 16 residues. The gene calls are TRBV13 and TRBJ1-2; no clear D. This clonotype was sampled from a man younger than 35 in good health. The material sequenced was naive CD4+ T cells from blood. In DNA, the CDR3 is TGTGCCAGCAGCTCTCAGGACGGAACCGAGACCTATGGCTACACCTTC. It specifies CASSSQDGTETYGYTF.